Listed here is a single TCR beta chain. Its antigen is undetermined. Clones were read by immunoSEQ multiplex PCR, and TCRdb kept only the in-frame ones, dropping some. The top ten clones hold around 0.96% of a sample with 120,000 or so clones, about 92% of them seen once. This sample is part of a study of T cell responses to AZD1222 COVID-19 vaccine. Study overall: Pooled in the analysis were second doses at about 4 or about 12 weeks. General study results and limits: All repertoire sampling was performed exclusively after the peak T cell response. The donor group comprised mostly white British people and more females; the analysis possibly underestimated clonal diversity.

The CDR3 has 15 amino acids. Germline CDR1 MNHEY, CDR2 SMNVEV (reference sequence). V lost 3 bases and J 0 bases, leaving 10 bases between the germline ends. The sequenced sample was peripheral blood, obtained on day 0 of AZD1222 vaccination. The chain couples TRBV27 to TRBJ2-3; D tentatively fits TRBD1 or TRBD2 (5 bases each). The receptor comes from an adult in good health. The CDR3 reads CASSFNGASTDTQYF. The CDR3 DNA sequence: TGTGCCAGCAGTTTTAACGGGGCTAGCACAGATACGCAGTATTTT.